This T cell receptor (beta chain) was captured by sequencing in a study of T cell responses to AZD1222 COVID-19 vaccine. Study-level points and caveats: Just six AZD1222 recipients were seropositive at baseline. Clonal diversity was possibly underestimated, and the donors were mostly white British, with more females. Nearly half of spike-specific TCRs reportedly go after variant regions that carry no mutations. Regions 160-218 and 743-854 dominated among vaccine-associated CD4 TCRs spanning spike.

This clone was seen only once. No antigen is known for it. There are 16 residues in the CDR3. The trim removed 3 bases at V and 1 base at J, leaving 7 bases unmatched. Germline CDR1 SGHAT, CDR2 FQNNGV. Method: immunoSEQ multiplex PCR; TCRdb's copy keeps in-frame clones and lacks some. Of under 150,000 clones in the sample, about 93% were seen once. This TCR was sampled from an adult in good health. The sequencing here drew on peripheral blood, taken on day 0 of AZD1222 vaccination. The rearrangement links TRBV11-2 to TRBJ2-7, with TRBD1 matching 9 bases. The CDR3 region is CASSFQSGTGSYEQYF. In nucleotides, the CDR3 is TGTGCCAGCAGCTTTCAATCCGGGACAGGGTCCTACGAGCAGTACTTC. The full variable domain, rest sourced from reference TRBV11-2 and TRBJ2-7, is EAGVAQSPRYKIIEKRQSVAFWCNPISGHATLYWYQQILGQGPKLLIQFQNNGVVDDSQLPKDRFSAERLKGVDSTLKIQPAKLEDSAVYLCASSFQSGTGSYEQYFGPGTRLTVT.